This T cell receptor beta chain originates from a study of T cell repertoires in ileal Crohn's disease. For the study at large: About half received postoperative treatment, some ten with thiopurines and 15 to 20 anti-TNF. Study-level findings and limits: Mucosal expansions were suggested to be mainly CD8 T cells. Compared with non-smokers, active smokers at surgery showed more clonal expansions.

CDR3 size: 19 residues. Germline-derived CDR1 and CDR2 are LGHNA and YNFKEQ. J was trimmed by 4 bases and V by 0 bases; bases with no gene match: 17. Measured with immunoSEQ multiplex PCR; TCRdb has only the in-frame clones, and not every one. The profile covers approximately 15,000 clones, with 84% appearing a single time and roughly 6.7% taken by the ten largest. Eligibility required adulthood, ileal or ileocolonic Crohn's disease and indicated ileocolonic resection. For this clone: Its target is not known.

This chain connects TRBV4-2 to TRBJ1-2, with 7 nucleotides matching TRBD1. The clonotype comes from an adult with Crohn's disease. Sequenced material: ileal tissue. CDR3 residues: CASSQDQASGGGDTYGYTF. CDR3 nucleotide sequence: TGTGCCAGCAGCCAAGATCAGGCCTCTGGAGGGGGCGATACCTATGGCTACACCTTC.